These 4 T cell receptor beta chains originate from one sample sequenced in a study of blood T cell repertoires in COVID-19. Using immunoSEQ multiplex PCR, the repertoire was profiled, and TCRdb retains in-frame clones only, with some absent. The sample lists fewer than 350,000 clones, 75% to 90% occurring once. The sample comprised PBMCs or T cells enriched from blood (not recorded which). The receptors here all came from a woman between 35 and 50 years old who had recovered from COVID-19.

In its sample, this clone was seen once. The V gene is TRBV19, the J gene TRBJ1-1; D is ambiguous. Germline CDR1 LNHDA, CDR2 SQIVND (reference sequence). V was trimmed by 7 bases and J by 0 bases, leaving 9 bases between them. CDR3 length: 13 residues. The CDR3 nucleotides read TGTGCCAGTAACACGGACTTGAACACTGAAGCTTTCTTT. It encodes CASNTDLNTEAFF. Full variable domain (rest looked up from reference TRBV19 and TRBJ1-1): DGGITQSPKYLFRKEGQNVTLSCEQNLNHDAMYWYRQDPGQGLRLIYYSQIVNDFQKGDIAEGYSVSREKKESFPLTVTSAQKNPTAFYLCASNTDLNTEAFFGQGTRLTVV.

The DNA of the CDR3 is TGTGCCAGCAGCCCACGGACTACAGGCTACGAGCAGTACTTC. Protein: CASSPRTTGYEQYF. The rearrangement uses TRBV7-2 and TRBJ2-7; D is possibly TRBD2 (6 bases). CDR3 length equals 14 residues. Germline V CDR1 and CDR2: SGHTA, FQGNSA. Trimming left V 5 bases short and J 3 bases short, with 14 bases between. Looking up the rest from reference TRBV7-2 and TRBJ2-7 gives the full variable domain: GAGVSQSPSNKVTEKGKDVELRCDPISGHTALYWYRQSLGQGLEFLIYFQGNSAPDKSGLPSDRFSAERTGGSVSTLTIQRTQQEDSAVYLCASSPRTTGYEQYFGPGTRLTVT.

The chain carries TRBV11-2 and TRBJ1-1; 8 bases line up with TRBD1. The ends lost 7 bases at V and 1 base at J; junction bases unmatched: 11. There are 16 residues in the CDR3. Per the germline V gene, CDR1 is SGHAT and CDR2 is FQNNGV. Here the CDR3 reads CASTEDRARWNTEAFF. In DNA, the CDR3 is TGTGCCAGCACGGAGGACAGGGCGCGTTGGAACACTGAAGCTTTCTTT. The complete variable domain, with remaining parts taken from reference TRBV11-2 and TRBJ1-1, reads EAGVAQSPRYKIIEKRQSVAFWCNPISGHATLYWYQQILGQGPKLLIQFQNNGVVDDSQLPKDRFSAERLKGVDSTLKIQPAKLEDSAVYLCASTEDRARWNTEAFFGQGTRLTVV.

This rearrangement joins TRBV4-1 to TRBJ1-1; D is unresolved. Trimming cost V 1 base and J 4 bases, with 13 bases left between them. This CDR3 comprises 15 residues. CDR1 is MGHRA and CDR2 is YSYEKL in the germline V gene. Here the CDR3 reads CASSQAPRVGTEAFF. The CDR3 DNA reads TGCGCCAGCAGCCAAGCGCCTCGGGTGGGCACTGAAGCTTTCTTT.